Presented here are 18 T cell receptor beta chains from one specimen sequenced in a study of blood T cells in healthy people across ages. Alongside a J-beta primer mix, a sample-barcoded 5' primer served in a second PCR lasting about 7 to 12 cycles. From the 5' RACE reads, TCRdb called clonotypes with MiXCR, one entry per CDR3 protein. Of 600,000 to 850,000 distinct CDR3 sequences in the sample, roughly two fifths were seen once. The sequenced sample consisted of blood. All receptors come from a woman aged 60 to 75 in good health.

The chain recombines TRBV7-9 with TRBJ2-3; 11 bases line up with TRBD1. This CDR3 spans 17 amino acids. After removal of 5 bases from V and 4 bases from J, the junction contained 11 bases not matched to a gene. Germline assignment: CDR1 SEHNR and CDR2 FQNEAQ (reference sequence). DNA for the CDR3: TGTGCCAGCAGCCCCGAATGGGGGACAGGGGGAGCAGATACGCAGTATTTT. It translates to CASSPEWGTGGADTQYF.

This clonotype was counted a few times. The V gene is TRBV6-2 or TRBV6-3, the J gene TRBJ2-5; 9 bases fit TRBD2. Unmatched junction bases numbered 8, after V lost 7 bases and J lost 2 bases. CDR1 is MNHEY, CDR2 SVGEGT, per germline. The CDR3 totals 15 residues. The CDR3 here is CASTHRLAVQETQYF. The CDR3 DNA reads TGTGCCAGCACCCACCGACTAGCGGTACAAGAGACCCAGTACTTC.

In its sample, this clonotype was seen many times. The genes are TRBV5-1 and TRBJ2-5; 8 nucleotides agree with TRBD2. This CDR3 is 17 amino acids long. J gave up 0 bases and V 6 bases, and 13 bases lay outside the gene matches. CDR1 is SGHRS, CDR2 YFSETQ, per germline. CDR3 residues: CASKKNAGGSHQETQYF. CDR3 coding DNA: TGCGCCAGCAAGAAAAACGCGGGAGGATCCCACCAAGAGACCCAGTACTTC. The complete variable domain, with remaining parts taken from reference TRBV5-1 and TRBJ2-5, reads KAGVTQTPRYLIKTRGQQVTLSCSPISGHRSVSWYQQTPGQGLQFLFEYFSETQRNKGNFPGRFSGRQFSNSRSEMNVSTLELGDSALYLCASKKNAGGSHQETQYFGPGTRLLVL.

The chain couples TRBV7-9 to TRBJ2-7; a possible D gene is TRBD2 (5 bases). V shed 5 bases and J shed 3 bases, with 11 bases lying between them. CDR1 is SEHNR and CDR2 is FQNEAQ in the germline V gene (reference sequence). The CDR3 sequence is 13 residues long. DNA for the CDR3: TGTGCCAGCAGCAATACCCGGGACTACGAGCAGTACTTC. The encoded protein is CASSNTRDYEQYF.

V gene TRBV7-9 combines with J gene TRBJ1-2, with no clear D. The V end lost 6 bases, the J end lost 0 bases, and 11 bases lay between the germline ends. CDR3 length: 14 residues. Germline-derived CDR1 and CDR2 are SEHNR and FQNEAQ (reference sequence). The CDR3 loop is CASRNSDTNYGYTF. The CDR3 coding sequence is TGTGCCAGCAGGAACAGCGATACTAACTATGGCTACACCTTC.

The V and J genes are TRBV21-1 and TRBJ2-5; the DNA was not used to check the table's D call, TRBD1. TRBV21-1 counts as a pseudogene. This CDR3 spans 13 amino acids. CDR3 sequence (DNA): TGTGCCAGCAGGGACAGGGGCGGTTACGGGCAGTACTTC. Translation gives CASRDRGGYGQYF.

This clonotype was picked up a small number of times. V gene TRBV27 combines with J gene TRBJ2-3; 7 bases agree with TRBD1. V gave up 8 bases and J gave up 6 bases; unmatched junction bases: 8. Germline V gene data show CDR1 as MNHEY and CDR2 as SMNVEV (reference sequence). The CDR3 extends over 13 amino acids. The CDR3 region has the DNA TGTGCCAGCGGGACAGCTAGGGTCGATACGCAGTATTTT. The encoded protein is CASGTARVDTQYF.

A few counts support this clonotype. CDR3 sequence (DNA): TGCGCCAGCAGCCAAGCTCCCCCTGAAGAGCAGTACTTC. Residues: CASSQAPPEEQYF. V is TRBV4-1 and J is TRBJ2-7; no clear D gene. V was cut by 1 base and J by 7 bases, with 11 bases left in between. CDR1 and CDR2 (germline): MGHRA, YSYEKL. This CDR3 region has 13 residues.

This clonotype was detected many times. The chain couples TRBV5-6 to TRBJ2-5, with 9 nucleotides matching TRBD1. The CDR3 totals 16 residues. The V and J ends lost 4 bases and 7 bases, in that order; junction bases with no gene match: 14. The V gene's germline CDR1 is SGHDT and CDR2 YYEEEE. CDR3 coding DNA: TGTGCCAGCAGCAATGACAGGGGGGTGCCCTCGTGGACCCAGTACTTC. It is translated as CASSNDRGVPSWTQYF.

Only a few counts were recorded for this clonotype. The V gene is TRBV5-6, the J gene TRBJ1-2; possible D gene TRBD1, 5 bases. Per germline, CDR1 SGHDT and CDR2 YYEEEE. The V end lost 0 bases, the J end lost 1 base, and 10 bases lay between the germline ends. The CDR3 loop spans 15 amino acids. The CDR3: CASSLADNYNYGYTF. The CDR3 DNA reads as TGTGCCAGCAGCTTGGCGGACAATTATAACTATGGCTACACCTTC.

This clonotype has just a few counts. V usage is TRBV6-4 and J usage is TRBJ1-1; D not certain. The CDR3 is made up of 13 amino acids. Looked up from germline, CDR1 is MRHNA and CDR2 is SNTAGT. V gave up 4 bases and J gave up 1 base, with 7 bases separating them. This CDR3 is CASSAKGNTEAFF. CDR3 nucleotide sequence: TGTGCCAGCAGTGCGAAGGGGAACACTGAAGCTTTCTTT.

This clonotype has a handful of counts. The chain is built from TRBV7-9 and TRBJ2-5; TRBD1 is a possible D gene (5 bases). V was cut by 6 bases and J by 1 base, with 18 bases left in between. The CDR3 sequence is 16 residues long. Germline V gives CDR1 SEHNR, CDR2 FQNEAQ (reference sequence). DNA for the CDR3: TGTGCCAGCAGTCACCTTGGTTCCGACAGCCAAGAGACCCAGTACTTC. Protein sequence: CASSHLGSDSQETQYF.

The chain combines TRBV7-2 with TRBJ2-1; D could derive from TRBD1 or TRBD2 (5 bases each). Looked up from germline, CDR1 is SGHTA and CDR2 is FQGNSA. Trimming took off 7 bases at V and 10 bases at J, with 20 bases between the two ends. The CDR3 loop spans 14 amino acids. The DNA of the CDR3 is TGTGCCAGCATCCTCGGGGCCCAGGGCTACGAGCAGTTCTTC. Translated, it gives CASILGAQGYEQFF.

This clonotype has a handful of counts. For the CDR3, the DNA is TGCAGTGCTAGAGATCTAGCGGGGGGGCAGAGTGAGCAGTTCTTC. The encoded protein is CSARDLAGGQSEQFF. V gene TRBV20-1 combines with J gene TRBJ2-1, with TRBD2 identical over 12 bases. CDR1 and CDR2 from the germline V gene are DFQATT and SNEGSKA (reference sequence). The CDR3 length is 15 residues. V shed 0 bases and J 9 bases; nucleotides not matched to a gene: 6.

The chain employs TRBV20-1 and TRBJ2-1; D uncertain. Germline V lookup: CDR1 DFQATT, CDR2 SNEGSKA (reference sequence). CDR3 length: 12 amino acids. Deletions cut 3 bases from V and 7 bases from J, with 10 bases between. The CDR3 loop is CSASLARNEQFF. The CDR3 coding sequence is TGCAGTGCTAGTTTAGCCCGGAATGAGCAGTTCTTC.

This clonotype has just a few counts. The gene calls are TRBV7-9 and TRBJ2-2; D is ambiguous. Germline-derived CDR1 and CDR2 are SEHNR and FQNEAQ (reference sequence). The germline V and J ends were trimmed by 4 bases and 5 bases, with 17 bases remaining between them. This CDR3 contains 16 residues. As DNA, the CDR3 is TGTGCCAGCAGCTCCCCCCCGGTGGACCTTACCGGGGAGCTGTTTTTT. It encodes CASSSPPVDLTGELFF. The whole variable domain, filled in from reference TRBV7-9 and TRBJ2-2, reads DTGVSQNPRHKITKRGQNVTFRCDPISEHNRLYWYRQTLGQGPEFLTYFQNEAQLEKSRLLSDRFSAERPKGSFSTLEIQRTEQGDSAMYLCASSSPPVDLTGELFFGEGSRLTVL.

A few counts support this clonotype. The chain recombines TRBV20-1 with TRBJ1-5; tentatively, D is TRBD1 (6 bases). CDR1 is DFQATT and CDR2 is SNEGSKA in the germline V gene (reference sequence). Trimming shortened V by 6 bases and J by 1 base, and 10 bases separated the two germline ends. This CDR3 is 13 amino acids long. DNA for the CDR3: TGCAGTGCCCGGACAGTGAGCAATCAGCCCCAGCATTTT. Its protein product is CSARTVSNQPQHF.

V gene TRBV7-9 combines with J gene TRBJ1-3, with 7 bases aligning to TRBD1. CDR3 size: 16 residues. The V gene end was trimmed by 4 bases and the J gene end by 2 bases; junction bases not matched to a gene: 8. Per germline, CDR1 SEHNR and CDR2 FQNEAQ (reference sequence). The CDR3 coding sequence is TGTGCCAGCAGCTCAGCTACAGGGGCGCCTGGAAACACCATATATTTT. It codes for CASSSATGAPGNTIYF.